Listed below are T cell receptor beta chains from one sample, sequenced in a study of long-term antiretroviral therapy in people with HIV. Some clones are missing from TCRdb's copy, which holds only in-frame ones; the method was immunoSEQ multiplex PCR. The data contain 30,000 to 45,000 clones, around three quarters of them singletons. The input for sequencing was unsorted PBMCs, taken 3.4 years after starting antiretroviral therapy. These receptor sequences come from a man in his thirties or forties with HIV. The CDR3 runs from the conserved cysteine through the conserved F or W. The order of the fields is clone size, J gene, V gene, D gene, CDR3 protein, CDR3 DNA. The D gene is left open where the match is weak. Not every row has a clone size; where given, it reads once, few, many or a size class.

clone size: -; J gene: TRBJ1-2; V gene: TRBV28; D gene: -; CDR3 protein: CASSLGWQGYGYTF; CDR3 DNA: TGTGCCAGCAGTTTGGGATGGCAGGGCTATGGCTACACCTTC
clone size: -; J gene: TRBJ1-5; V gene: TRBV28; D gene: -; CDR3 protein: CASGDIVRPPQHF; CDR3 DNA: TGTGCCAGCGGGGACATAGTACGCCCGCCCCAGCATTTT
clone size: -; J gene: TRBJ1-2; V gene: TRBV28; D gene: TRBD1; CDR3 protein: CASSSRGQGGGYTF; CDR3 DNA: TGTGCCAGCAGTTCCAGGGGACAGGGAGGTGGCTACACCTTC
clone size: -; J gene: TRBJ1-4; V gene: TRBV28; D gene: -; CDR3 protein: CASSLPGKGLFF; CDR3 DNA: TGTGCCAGCAGTTTACCTGGAAAGGGACTGTTTTTT
clone size: -; J gene: TRBJ2-1; V gene: TRBV7-9; D gene: TRBD2; CDR3 protein: CASRPNGGERSNEQFF; CDR3 DNA: TGTGCCAGCAGACCGAACGGGGGGGAAAGGTCCAATGAGCAGTTCTTC
clone size: once; J gene: TRBJ2-7; V gene: TRBV27; D gene: TRBD2; CDR3 protein: CASSASSGPTLYEQYF; CDR3 DNA: TGTGCCAGCAGCGCCTCTAGCGGCCCCACCCTCTACGAGCAGTACTTC
clone size: -; J gene: TRBJ2-3; V gene: TRBV6-1; D gene: -; CDR3 protein: CASRAQLTQYF; CDR3 DNA: TGTGCCAGCAGAGCCCAGTTAACGCAGTATTTT
clone size: -; J gene: TRBJ2-7; V gene: TRBV5-4; D gene: TRBD1; CDR3 protein: CASSFWDRAYEQYF; CDR3 DNA: TGTGCCAGCAGCTTCTGGGACAGGGCGTACGAGCAGTACTTC
clone size: few; J gene: TRBJ1-5; V gene: TRBV4-1; D gene: -; CDR3 protein: CASSHPQGSQPQHF; CDR3 DNA: TGCGCCAGCAGCCACCCACAGGGAAGTCAGCCCCAGCATTTT
clone size: -; J gene: TRBJ2-7; V gene: TRBV28; D gene: -; CDR3 protein: CASSFGGFNEQYF; CDR3 DNA: TGTGCCAGCAGTTTTGGCGGGTTCAACGAGCAGTACTTC
clone size: -; J gene: TRBJ2-1; V gene: TRBV19; D gene: TRBD2; CDR3 protein: CASSIEGASGLPEQFF; CDR3 DNA: TGTGCCAGTAGTATAGAGGGGGCTAGCGGGCTTCCCGAGCAGTTCTTC
clone size: -; J gene: TRBJ2-7; V gene: TRBV2; D gene: -; CDR3 protein: CASSGQSYEQYF; CDR3 DNA: TGTGCCAGCAGTGGACAGAGTTACGAGCAGTACTTC
clone size: -; J gene: TRBJ2-7; V gene: TRBV19; D gene: -; CDR3 protein: CASSIDSGWGDEQYF; CDR3 DNA: TGTGCCAGTAGTATAGATTCAGGTTGGGGCGACGAGCAGTACTTC
clone size: -; J gene: TRBJ2-7; V gene: TRBV5-5; D gene: TRBD2; CDR3 protein: CASSLGGGLAAYEQYF; CDR3 DNA: TGTGCCAGCAGCTTGGGGGGGGGACTAGCGGCCTACGAGCAGTACTTC
clone size: -; J gene: TRBJ1-2; V gene: TRBV28; D gene: -; CDR3 protein: CASSLEQGWRYTF; CDR3 DNA: TGTGCCAGCAGTTTGGAACAGGGATGGCGCTACACCTTC
clone size: few; J gene: TRBJ1-2; V gene: TRBV7-2; D gene: -; CDR3 protein: CATGSYLYGYTF; CDR3 DNA: TGTGCAACCGGGAGCTACCTCTATGGCTACACCTTC
clone size: -; J gene: TRBJ2-2; V gene: TRBV7-9; D gene: -; CDR3 protein: CASSLVGAGANTGELFF; CDR3 DNA: TGTGCCAGCAGCTTAGTTGGCGCAGGGGCAAACACCGGGGAGCTGTTTTTT
clone size: -; J gene: TRBJ2-2; V gene: TRBV9; D gene: TRBD1; CDR3 protein: CASSETGGAAGELFF; CDR3 DNA: TGTGCCAGCAGTGAGACAGGGGGCGCGGCAGGGGAGCTGTTTTTT
clone size: -; J gene: TRBJ1-5; V gene: TRBV10-2; D gene: TRBD1; CDR3 protein: CASSGGQGHGQPQHF; CDR3 DNA: TGCGCCAGCTCAGGGGGGCAGGGCCACGGACAGCCCCAGCATTTT
clone size: -; J gene: TRBJ2-3; V gene: TRBV6-6; D gene: -; CDR3 protein: CASSYLAGGTDTQYF; CDR3 DNA: TGTGCCAGCAGTTACCTGGCAGGGGGCACAGATACGCAGTATTTT
clone size: -; J gene: TRBJ2-7; V gene: TRBV27; D gene: -; CDR3 protein: CASRTGSYEQYF; CDR3 DNA: TGTGCCAGCAGGACAGGATCCTACGAGCAGTACTTC
clone size: once; J gene: TRBJ2-1; V gene: TRBV29-1; D gene: -; CDR3 protein: CSVAPFWTGPDNEQFF; CDR3 DNA: TGCAGCGTTGCTCCCTTTTGGACTGGACCCGACAATGAGCAGTTCTTC
clone size: -; J gene: TRBJ1-3; V gene: TRBV28; D gene: -; CDR3 protein: CASSLTGNTIYF; CDR3 DNA: TGTGCCAGCAGCCTCACTGGAAACACCATATATTTT
clone size: -; J gene: TRBJ2-7; V gene: TRBV19; D gene: -; CDR3 protein: CASSSGKAYEQYF; CDR3 DNA: TGTGCCAGTAGCTCCGGGAAAGCCTACGAGCAGTACTTC
clone size: -; J gene: TRBJ1-4; V gene: TRBV19; D gene: TRBD1; CDR3 protein: CASNGGRTGTDEKLFF; CDR3 DNA: TGTGCCAGTAATGGGGGAAGGACAGGAACCGATGAAAAACTGTTTTTT
clone size: -; J gene: TRBJ2-7; V gene: TRBV18; D gene: -; CDR3 protein: CASSPLGREGEQYF; CDR3 DNA: TGTGCCAGCTCACCACTGGGCCGGGAAGGCGAGCAGTACTTC
clone size: -; J gene: TRBJ1-4; V gene: TRBV6-5; D gene: TRBD1; CDR3 protein: CASSYRQGHEKLFF; CDR3 DNA: TGTGCCAGCAGTTACAGACAGGGTCACGAAAAACTGTTTTTT
clone size: -; J gene: TRBJ1-4; V gene: TRBV25-1; D gene: -; CDR3 protein: CASSPNFNEKLFF; CDR3 DNA: TGTGCCAGCAGCCCAAACTTTAATGAAAAACTGTTTTTT
clone size: -; J gene: TRBJ2-1; V gene: TRBV7-2; D gene: -; CDR3 protein: CASNTRGGVGVNEQFF; CDR3 DNA: TGTGCCAGCAACACGAGGGGGGGAGTAGGAGTGAATGAGCAGTTCTTC
clone size: -; J gene: TRBJ2-3; V gene: TRBV7-2; D gene: TRBD2; CDR3 protein: CASSLDTSGTDTQYF; CDR3 DNA: TGTGCCAGCAGCCTCGACACTAGCGGTACAGATACGCAGTATTTT
clone size: -; J gene: TRBJ1-1; V gene: TRBV6-5; D gene: TRBD1; CDR3 protein: CASSYFAGTANTEAFF; CDR3 DNA: TGTGCCAGCAGTTACTTTGCAGGGACAGCGAACACTGAAGCTTTCTTT
clone size: -; J gene: TRBJ2-1; V gene: TRBV11-3; D gene: TRBD2; CDR3 protein: CASSSGLAAYNEQFF; CDR3 DNA: TGTGCCAGCAGCTCAGGACTAGCCGCCTACAATGAGCAGTTCTTC